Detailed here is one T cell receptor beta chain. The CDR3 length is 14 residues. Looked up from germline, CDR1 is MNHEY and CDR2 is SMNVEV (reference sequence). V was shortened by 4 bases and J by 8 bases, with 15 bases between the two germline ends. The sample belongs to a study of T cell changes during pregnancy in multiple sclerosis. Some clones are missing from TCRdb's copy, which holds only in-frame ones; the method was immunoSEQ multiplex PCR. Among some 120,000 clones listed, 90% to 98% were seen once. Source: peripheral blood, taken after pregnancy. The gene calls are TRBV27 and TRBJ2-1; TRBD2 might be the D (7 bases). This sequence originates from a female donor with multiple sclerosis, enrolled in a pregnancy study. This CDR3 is CASSWGGPQDEQFF. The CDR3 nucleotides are TGTGCCAGCAGTTGGGGGGGGCCACAGGATGAGCAGTTCTTC.